The present T cell receptor (beta chain) was sequenced within a study of CD8 T cells in Susac syndrome. An amount of RNA that ranged from about 0.45 to 1 ug was reverse transcribed with random hexamers. A multiplex approach, immunoSEQ multiplex PCR, amplified TCR beta CDR3 across 54 Vbeta and 13 Jbeta. Via MiXCR, TCRdb re-called the immunoSEQ multiplex PCR reads, giving one row per CDR3 protein. This table holds around 300,000 distinct CDR3 sequences, 65% to 90% found once. The germline V gene has CDR1 GTSNPN and CDR2 SVGIG (reference sequence). The CDR3 runs to 14 residues. V was pared by 0 bases and J by 4 bases, with 13 bases between.

This clonotype was obtained from a human donor with multiple sclerosis. The J gene is TRBJ2-7, the V gene TRBV30; D could derive from TRBD1 or TRBD2 (5 bases each). Sequenced: CD8+ T cells from PBMCs. The DNA of the CDR3 is TGTGCCTGGAGTGTTGCGAGAGGGGATTACGAGCAGTACTTC. It translates to CAWSVARGDYEQYF.